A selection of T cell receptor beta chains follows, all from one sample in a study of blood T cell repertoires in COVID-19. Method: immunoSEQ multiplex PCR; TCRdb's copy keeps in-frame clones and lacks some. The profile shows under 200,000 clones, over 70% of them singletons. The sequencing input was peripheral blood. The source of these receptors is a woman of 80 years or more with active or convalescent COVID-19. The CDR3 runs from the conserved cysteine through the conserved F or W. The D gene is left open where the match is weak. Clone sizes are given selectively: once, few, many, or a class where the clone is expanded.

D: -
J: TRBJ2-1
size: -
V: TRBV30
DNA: TGTGCCTGGAGTGGAGGGACAATACAGGGAGAGCAGTTCTTC
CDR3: CAWSGGTIQGEQFF

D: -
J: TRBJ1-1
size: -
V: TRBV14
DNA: TGTGCCAGCAGCCAAGGCATCAACATGAATACTGAAGCTTTCTTT
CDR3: CASSQGINMNTEAFF

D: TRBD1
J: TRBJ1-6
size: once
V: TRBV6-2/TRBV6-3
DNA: TGTGCCAGCAGCTCGGGACAGGGGATAACAGTTCGGTCACCCCTCCACTTT
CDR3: CASSSGQGITVRSPLHF

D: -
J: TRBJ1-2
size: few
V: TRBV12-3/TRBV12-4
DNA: TGTGCCAGCAGTTTGGGACATGGCGGCTACACCTTC
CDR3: CASSLGHGGYTF

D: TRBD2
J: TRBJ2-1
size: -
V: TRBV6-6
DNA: TGTGCCAGCAGTCCCGGGACTAGCGGGGGGGCTTACAATGAGCAGTTCTTC
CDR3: CASSPGTSGGAYNEQFF

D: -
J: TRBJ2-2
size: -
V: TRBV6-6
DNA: TGTGCCAGCAGTTACACCCAGGGGGGGAACACCGGGGAGCTGTTTTTT
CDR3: CASSYTQGGNTGELFF

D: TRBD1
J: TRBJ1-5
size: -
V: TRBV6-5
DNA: TGTGCCAGCAGCCAGACAGGGGGTAGCAATCAGCCCCAGCATTTT
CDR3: CASSQTGGSNQPQHF

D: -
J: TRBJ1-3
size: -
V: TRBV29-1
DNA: TGCAGCGTTCGTCACGGGGGAGACACCATATATTTT
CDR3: CSVRHGGDTIYF

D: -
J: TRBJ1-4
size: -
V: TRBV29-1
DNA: TGCAGCGTTAGGGGATCAACTAATGCTGAAAAACTGTTTTTT
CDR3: CSVRGSTNAEKLFF

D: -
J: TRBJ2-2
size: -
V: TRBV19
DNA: TGTGCCAGTAGACTCGACAGGAACCCCGGGGAGCTGTTTTTT
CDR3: CASRLDRNPGELFF

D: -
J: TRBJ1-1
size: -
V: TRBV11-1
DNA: TGTGCCAGCAGCTTAATCGGGGGGACCACTGAAGCTTTCTTT
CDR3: CASSLIGGTTEAFF

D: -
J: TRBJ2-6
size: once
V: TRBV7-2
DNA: TGTGCCAGCAGCTTAACGGAGACGGGGGCCAACGTCCTGACTTTC
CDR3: CASSLTETGANVLTF

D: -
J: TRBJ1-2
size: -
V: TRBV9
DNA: TGTGCCAGCAGCGGACAACAGGGTTCCCCCTATGGCTACACCTTC
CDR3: CASSGQQGSPYGYTF

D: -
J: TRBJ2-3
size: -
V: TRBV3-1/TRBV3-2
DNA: TGTGCCAGCAGCCAAGATCGGGCAAGCGGGAGCACAGATACGCAGTATTTT
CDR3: CASSQDRASGSTDTQYF

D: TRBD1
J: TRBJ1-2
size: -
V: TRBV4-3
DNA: TGCGCCAGCAGCCCCTCCGGACAGGGCCTCTATGGCTACACCTTC
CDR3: CASSPSGQGLYGYTF

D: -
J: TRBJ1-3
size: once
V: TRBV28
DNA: TGTGCCAGCAGAACTGAGGAGGTCTCTGGAAACACCATATATTTT
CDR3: CASRTEEVSGNTIYF

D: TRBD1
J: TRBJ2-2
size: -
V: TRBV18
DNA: TGTGCCAGCTCACCGGACAGGGGAGGCGGGGAGCTGTTTTTT
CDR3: CASSPDRGGGELFF

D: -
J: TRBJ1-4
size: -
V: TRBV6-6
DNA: TGTGCCAGCAGTTACACCAGGGGCGCGTCTAATGAAAAACTGTTTTTT
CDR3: CASSYTRGASNEKLFF

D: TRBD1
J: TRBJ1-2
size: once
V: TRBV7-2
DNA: TGTGCCAGCAGCTCGGACAGGGGAAGTTTTGATGGCTACACCTTC
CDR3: CASSSDRGSFDGYTF

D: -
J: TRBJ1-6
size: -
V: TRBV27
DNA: TGTGCCAGCAGTCCCCTCCAGGGGCCCAATTCACCCCTCCACTTT
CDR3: CASSPLQGPNSPLHF

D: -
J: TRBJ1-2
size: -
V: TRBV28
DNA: TGTGCCAGCAGTCCCCCGTTATATGGCTACACCTTC
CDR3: CASSPPLYGYTF